The clone carrying this TCR beta chain showed up just a few times. Germline CDR1 SQVTM, CDR2 ANQGSEA. Between the trimmed V and J ends, which lost 6 bases and 3 bases, there was a span of 14 bases. The CDR3 is 13 amino acids. This entry comes from a study of identical twins. TCRdb analysed the 5' RACE reads with MiXCR anew, one entry per CDR3 protein. The table records some 190,000 distinct CDR3 sequences, approximately 16% of them present only once. These same records also appear under a second study, on T cells expressing NK-cell markers. This second study says: Sorted CD3+CD56+NKG2C+, CD3+CD56+NKG2C- and CD3+CD56-NKG2C+ T-cell subsets were beta-chain profiled.

Sequenced material: CD8+ T cells sorted from blood. The V call is TRBV29-1, the J call TRBJ1-2; the D gene is possibly TRBD1 (6 bases). The source is a woman younger than 35 in good health. The DNA of the CDR3 is TGCAGCGTCTACAGGGAAGGGTACTATGGCTACACCTTC. It yields the protein CSVYREGYYGYTF.